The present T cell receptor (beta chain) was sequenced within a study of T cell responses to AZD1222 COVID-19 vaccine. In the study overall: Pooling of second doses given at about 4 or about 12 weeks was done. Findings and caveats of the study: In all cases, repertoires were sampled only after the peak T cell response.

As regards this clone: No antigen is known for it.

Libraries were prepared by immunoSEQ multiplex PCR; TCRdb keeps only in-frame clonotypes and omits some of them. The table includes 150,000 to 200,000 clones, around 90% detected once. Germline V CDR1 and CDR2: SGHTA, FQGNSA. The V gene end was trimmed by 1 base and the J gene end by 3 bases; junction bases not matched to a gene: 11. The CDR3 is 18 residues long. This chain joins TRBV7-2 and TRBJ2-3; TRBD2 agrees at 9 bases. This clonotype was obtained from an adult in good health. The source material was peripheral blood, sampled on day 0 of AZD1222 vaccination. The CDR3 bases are TGTGCCAGCAGCTTAGTTTCAGGAGCGGGGGGACGGACAGATACGCAGTATTTT. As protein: CASSLVSGAGGRTDTQYF.